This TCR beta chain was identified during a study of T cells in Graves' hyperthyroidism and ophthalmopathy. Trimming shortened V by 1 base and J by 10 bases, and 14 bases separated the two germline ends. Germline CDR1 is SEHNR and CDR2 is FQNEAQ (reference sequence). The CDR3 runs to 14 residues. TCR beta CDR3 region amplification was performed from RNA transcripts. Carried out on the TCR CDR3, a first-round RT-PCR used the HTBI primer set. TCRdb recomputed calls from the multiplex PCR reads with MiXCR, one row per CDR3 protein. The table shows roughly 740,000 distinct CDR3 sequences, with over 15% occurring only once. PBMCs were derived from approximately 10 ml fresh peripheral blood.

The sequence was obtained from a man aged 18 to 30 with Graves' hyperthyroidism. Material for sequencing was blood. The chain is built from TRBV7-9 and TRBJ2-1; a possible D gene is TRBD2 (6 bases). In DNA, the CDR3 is TGTGCCAGCAGCTTAGGGCCCCCCCGGGAGGAGCAGTTCTTC. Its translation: CASSLGPPREEQFF.